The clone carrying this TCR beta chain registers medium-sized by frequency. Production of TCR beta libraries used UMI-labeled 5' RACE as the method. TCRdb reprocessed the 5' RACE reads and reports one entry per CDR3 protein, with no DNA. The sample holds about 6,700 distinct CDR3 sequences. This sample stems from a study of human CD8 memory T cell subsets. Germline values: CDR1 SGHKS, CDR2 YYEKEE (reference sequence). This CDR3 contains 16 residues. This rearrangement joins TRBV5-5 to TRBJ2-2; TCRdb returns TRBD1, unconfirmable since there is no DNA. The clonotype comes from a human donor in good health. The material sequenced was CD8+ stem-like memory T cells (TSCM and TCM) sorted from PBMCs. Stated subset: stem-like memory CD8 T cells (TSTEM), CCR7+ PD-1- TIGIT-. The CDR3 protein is CASLRDRGTDTGELFF.